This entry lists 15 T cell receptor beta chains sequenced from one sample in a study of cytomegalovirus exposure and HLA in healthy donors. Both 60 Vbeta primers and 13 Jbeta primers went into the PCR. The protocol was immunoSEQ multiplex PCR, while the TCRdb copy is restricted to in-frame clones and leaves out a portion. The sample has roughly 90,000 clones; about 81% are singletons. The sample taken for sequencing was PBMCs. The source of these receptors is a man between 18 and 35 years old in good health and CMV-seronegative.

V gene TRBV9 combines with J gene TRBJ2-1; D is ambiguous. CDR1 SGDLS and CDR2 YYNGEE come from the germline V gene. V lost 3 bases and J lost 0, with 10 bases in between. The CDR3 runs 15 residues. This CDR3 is CASSDSPSSYNEQFF. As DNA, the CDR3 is TGTGCCAGCAGCGACTCTCCGAGCTCCTACAATGAGCAGTTCTTC.

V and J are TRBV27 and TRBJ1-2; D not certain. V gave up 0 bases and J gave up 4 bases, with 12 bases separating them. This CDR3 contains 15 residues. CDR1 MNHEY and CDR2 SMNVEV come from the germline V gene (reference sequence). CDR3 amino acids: CASSLSLPEGYGYTF. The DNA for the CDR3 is TGTGCCAGCAGTTTATCGCTTCCAGAGGGCTATGGCTACACCTTC.

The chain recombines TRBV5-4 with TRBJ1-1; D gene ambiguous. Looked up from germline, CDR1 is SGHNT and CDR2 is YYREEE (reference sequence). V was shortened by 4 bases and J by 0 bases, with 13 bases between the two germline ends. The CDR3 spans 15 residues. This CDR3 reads CASSPFGEVNTEAFF. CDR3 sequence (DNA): TGTGCCAGCAGCCCCTTCGGGGAGGTGAACACTGAAGCTTTCTTT.

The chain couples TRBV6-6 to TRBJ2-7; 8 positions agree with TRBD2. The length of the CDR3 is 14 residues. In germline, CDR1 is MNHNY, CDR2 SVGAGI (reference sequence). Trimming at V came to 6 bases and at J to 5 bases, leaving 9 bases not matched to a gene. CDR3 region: CASRLTSGADEQYF. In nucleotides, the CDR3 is TGTGCCAGCAGACTCACTAGCGGCGCGGACGAGCAGTACTTC.

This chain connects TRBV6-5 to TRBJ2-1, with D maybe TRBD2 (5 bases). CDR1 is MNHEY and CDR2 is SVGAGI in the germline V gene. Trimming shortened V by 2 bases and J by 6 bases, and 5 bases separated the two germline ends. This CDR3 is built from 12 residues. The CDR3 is CASSYGGNEQFF. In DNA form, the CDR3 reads TGTGCCAGCAGTTACGGAGGCAATGAGCAGTTCTTC.

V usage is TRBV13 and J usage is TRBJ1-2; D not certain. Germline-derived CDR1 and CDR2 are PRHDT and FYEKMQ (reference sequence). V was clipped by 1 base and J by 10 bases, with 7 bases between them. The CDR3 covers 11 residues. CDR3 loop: CASSLAGYYTF. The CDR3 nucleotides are TGTGCCAGCAGCTTAGCAGGCTACTACACCTTC.

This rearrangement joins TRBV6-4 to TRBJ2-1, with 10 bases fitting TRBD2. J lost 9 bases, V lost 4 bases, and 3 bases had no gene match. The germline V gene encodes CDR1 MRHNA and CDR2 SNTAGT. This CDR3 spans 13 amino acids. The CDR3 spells CASSALAGAEQFF. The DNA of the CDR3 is TGTGCCAGCAGTGCCCTAGCGGGAGCTGAGCAGTTCTTC.

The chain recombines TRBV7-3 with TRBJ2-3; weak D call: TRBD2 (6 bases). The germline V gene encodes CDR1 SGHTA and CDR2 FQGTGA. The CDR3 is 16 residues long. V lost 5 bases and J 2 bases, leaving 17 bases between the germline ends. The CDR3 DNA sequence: TGTGCCAGCAGCGCCCTGGGGCGGGGAATCACAGATACGCAGTATTTT. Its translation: CASSALGRGITDTQYF.

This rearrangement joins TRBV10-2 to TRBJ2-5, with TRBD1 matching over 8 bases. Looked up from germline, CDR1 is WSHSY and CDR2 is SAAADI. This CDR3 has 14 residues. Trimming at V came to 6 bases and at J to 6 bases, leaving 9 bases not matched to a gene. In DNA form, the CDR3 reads TGCGCCAGCAGCGACAGGGGCGGTAGGAAGACCCAGTACTTC. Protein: CASSDRGGRKTQYF.

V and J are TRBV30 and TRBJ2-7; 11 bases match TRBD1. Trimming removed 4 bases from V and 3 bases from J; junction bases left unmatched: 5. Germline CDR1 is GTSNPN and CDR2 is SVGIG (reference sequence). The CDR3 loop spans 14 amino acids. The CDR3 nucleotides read TGTGCCTGGAAATTTGGGACAGGGGGCTACGAGCAGTACTTC. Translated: CAWKFGTGGYEQYF.

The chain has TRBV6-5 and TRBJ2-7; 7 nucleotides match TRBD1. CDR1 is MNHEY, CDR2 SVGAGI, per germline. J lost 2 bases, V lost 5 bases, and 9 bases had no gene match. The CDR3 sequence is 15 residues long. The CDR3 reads CASSRQGLPTYEQYF. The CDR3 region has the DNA TGTGCCAGCAGTCGACAGGGTCTCCCAACCTACGAGCAGTACTTC.

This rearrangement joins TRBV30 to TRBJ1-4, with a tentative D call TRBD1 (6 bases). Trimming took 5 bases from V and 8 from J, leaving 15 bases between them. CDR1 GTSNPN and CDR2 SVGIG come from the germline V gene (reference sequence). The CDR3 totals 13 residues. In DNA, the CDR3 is TGTGCCTGGGGGGGCCTAACCGGGGAAAAACTGTTTTTT. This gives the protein CAWGGLTGEKLFF.

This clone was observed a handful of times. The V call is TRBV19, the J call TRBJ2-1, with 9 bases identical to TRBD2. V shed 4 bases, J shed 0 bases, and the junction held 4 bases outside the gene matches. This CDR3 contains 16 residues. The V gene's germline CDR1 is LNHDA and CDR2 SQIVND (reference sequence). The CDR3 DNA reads TGTGCCAGTAGTACCCTTAGCGGGAGCTCCTACAATGAGCAGTTCTTC. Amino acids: CASSTLSGSSYNEQFF.

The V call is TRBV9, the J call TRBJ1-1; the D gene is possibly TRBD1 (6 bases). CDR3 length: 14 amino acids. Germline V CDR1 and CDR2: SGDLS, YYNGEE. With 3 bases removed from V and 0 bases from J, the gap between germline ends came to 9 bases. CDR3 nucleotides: TGTGCCAGCAGCGACCGGACAGTGAACACTGAAGCTTTCTTT. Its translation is CASSDRTVNTEAFF.

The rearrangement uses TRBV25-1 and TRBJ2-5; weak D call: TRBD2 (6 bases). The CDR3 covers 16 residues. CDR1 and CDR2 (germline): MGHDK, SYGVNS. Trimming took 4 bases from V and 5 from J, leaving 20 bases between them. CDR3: CASSGTGTPSWETQYF. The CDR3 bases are TGTGCCAGCAGTGGGACCGGGACTCCCAGTTGGGAGACCCAGTACTTC. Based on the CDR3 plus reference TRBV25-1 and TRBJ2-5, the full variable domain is EADIYQTPRYLVIGTGKKITLECSQTMGHDKMYWYQQDPGMELHLIHYSYGVNSTEKGDLSSESTVSRIRTEHFPLTLESARPSHTSQYLCASSGTGTPSWETQYFGPGTRLLVL.